These T cell receptor beta chains were read from a single sample in a study of shared clonotypes between healthy human individuals. TCRdb's table, derived via immunoSEQ multiplex PCR, lists solely in-frame clones and lacks some. The sample lists roughly 2.4 million clones, approximately 94% seen once, with about 0.13% in the top ten. The sequencing sample was made of naive CD4+ T cells sorted from blood. The receptors shown here come from a man between 18 and 35 years old in good health. The CDR3 runs from the conserved cysteine through the conserved F or W. D genes are given only for firm matches.

>TRBJ1-1|NA|TRBV2
CASTGLQTLNTEAFF
TGTGCCAGCACTGGGCTCCAGACTCTGAACACTGAAGCTTTCTTT
>TRBJ2-3|TRBD1|TRBV11-2
CASSFEGQHTDTQYF
TGTGCCAGCAGCTTTGAGGGACAGCACACAGATACGCAGTATTTT
>TRBJ1-5|TRBD1|TRBV6-6
CASVLQGLDQPQHF
TGTGCCAGCGTCCTACAGGGGCTGGATCAGCCCCAGCATTTT
>TRBJ2-3|NA|TRBV5-6
CASNRPGSTDTQYF
TGTGCCAGCAACCGGCCGGGGAGCACAGATACGCAGTATTTT
>TRBJ2-7|NA|TRBV28
CASSLNLSYEQYF
TGTGCCAGCTCTCTAAATCTCTCCTACGAGCAGTACTTC
>TRBJ1-4|NA|TRBV6-6
CASSPQASREKLFF
TGTGCCAGCAGCCCACAGGCTTCGCGTGAAAAACTGTTTTTT
>TRBJ2-7|TRBD2|TRBV6-5
CASSRLAGVGEQYF
TGTGCCAGCAGTAGACTAGCGGGAGTGGGCGAGCAGTACTTC
>TRBJ1-5|NA|TRBV6-6
CASKYLGRGSNQPQHF
TGTGCCAGCAAATATCTCGGCAGGGGAAGCAATCAGCCCCAGCATTTT
>TRBJ2-7|NA|TRBV7-2
CASSLAGTGSYEQYF
TGTGCCAGCAGCTTAGCGGGAACAGGGTCCTACGAGCAGTACTTC
>TRBJ2-3|TRBD2|TRBV5-4
CASSSGLAGGLTDTQYF
TGTGCCAGCAGCTCGGGACTAGCGGGGGGACTCACAGATACGCAGTATTTT
>TRBJ2-7|NA|TRBV7-9
CASSLWQDPTYEQYF
TGTGCCAGCAGCTTATGGCAGGATCCTACCTACGAGCAGTACTTC